These 27 T cell receptor beta chains were sequenced from one sample in a study of human T cells and chemical hapten exposure. One entry per CDR3 protein results from TCRdb running MiXCR on the RACE reads. The table includes about 380,000 distinct CDR3 sequences, 4.5% to 6% detected once. Time point in this sample: pre-sensitization, week 0. Documented treatment: therapeutic diphenylcyclopropenone sensitization with weekly scalp DPC. The input for sequencing was whole blood, taken in connection with sensitization to the hapten diphenylcyclopropenone (DPC). The origin of the receptors is a woman between 50 and 59 years old with alopecia areata. Some clones in this sample may be carry-over from other donors' samples.

The chain uses TRBV7-9 and TRBJ2-3; TRBD1 aligns across 7 bases. Germline V gene data show CDR1 as SEHNR and CDR2 as FQNEAQ (reference sequence). The CDR3 is 18 amino acids. The V and J ends lost 0 bases and 4 bases, in that order; junction bases with no gene match: 13. CDR3 region: CASSLAVGQSTVADTQYF. DNA for the CDR3: TGTGCCAGCAGCTTAGCGGTGGGACAGTCGACTGTAGCAGATACGCAGTATTTT.

This clonotype was counted ten times or more. The chain uses TRBV20-1 and TRBJ1-6; 7 bases align to TRBD1. V lost 0 bases to trimming and J lost 8 bases; unmatched junction nucleotides: 7. The CDR3 has 15 residues. Germline values: CDR1 DFQATT, CDR2 SNEGSKA (reference sequence). DNA of the CDR3: TGCAGTGCTAGAGAGGGGGAGGGGGCCTATTCACCCCTCCACTTT. It encodes CSAREGEGAYSPLHF.

As concerns this clonotype: One end of the junction is discordant with germline, which a read error may explain. The chain couples TRBV24-1 to TRBJ2-3; D is unclear. This CDR3 has 9 residues. The germline CDR1 and CDR2 sequences are KGHDR and SFDVKD. DNA for the CDR3: TGTGCCACCAGTGATCTTCAGAGGTTT. Its protein is CATSDLQRF.

This clonotype was observed many times. This chain joins TRBV18 and TRBJ2-1, with 13 bases lining up with TRBD2. Trimming at V came to 0 bases and at J to 2 bases, leaving 1 base not matched to a gene. This CDR3 has 17 amino acids. Germline-derived CDR1 and CDR2 are KGHSH and LQKENI. The CDR3 DNA follows: TGTGCCAGCTCACCACCAGGACTAGCGGGAGCCTACAATGAGCAGTTCTTC. This gives the protein CASSPPGLAGAYNEQFF.

The CDR3 is CASSQDYPAPSGYTF. CDR3 bases: TGTGCCAGCAGCCAAGATTATCCAGCCCCCTCTGGCTACACCTTC. This chain joins TRBV3-1 and TRBJ1-2; no clear D gene. Germline CDR1 is LGHDT and CDR2 is YNNKEL (reference sequence). The CDR3 is 15 residues long. V lost 0 bases and J lost 7, with 15 bases in between.

In its sample, this clonotype was seen a few times. The V call is TRBV20-1, the J call TRBJ2-2, with 7 bases matching TRBD2. Per germline, CDR1 DFQATT and CDR2 SNEGSKA (reference sequence). CDR3 length: 14 amino acids. The V and J ends lost 5 bases and 1 base, in that order; junction bases with no gene match: 4. CDR3 nucleotides: TGCAGTGCTTCGGGACTACAGAACACCGGGGAGCTGTTTTTT. This gives the protein CSASGLQNTGELFF.

This clonotype was observed a handful of times. CDR3 nucleotides: TGTGCCAGCAGCCAGCGGGGGGGCTTCACAGATACGCAGTATTTT. Translation: CASSQRGGFTDTQYF. The rearrangement links TRBV3-1 to TRBJ2-3, with 9 bases that match TRBD2. With 3 bases clipped from V and 2 bases from J, the junction kept 3 bases outside the gene matches. The CDR3 is made up of 15 amino acids. Looked up from germline, CDR1 is LGHDT and CDR2 is YNNKEL (reference sequence).

In its sample, this clonotype was seen many times. The V gene is TRBV6-6, the J gene TRBJ1-3, with D tentatively TRBD1 (5 bases). Germline values: CDR1 MNHNY, CDR2 SVGAGI (reference sequence). The CDR3 extends over 15 amino acids. The ends were cut back, 0 bases at V and 9 bases at J, with 15 bases in the middle. CDR3 DNA sequence: TGTGCCAGCAGTTACTCCGAGGCCTCCGGGGGCACCATATATTTT. Translation: CASSYSEASGGTIYF.

This clonotype has at least ten counts. The gene calls are TRBV25-1 and TRBJ2-7; 11 nucleotides line up with TRBD2. J was trimmed by 4 bases and V by 10 bases; bases with no gene match: 9. Germline lookup yields CDR1 MGHDK and CDR2 SYGVNS. This CDR3 is 14 amino acids long. The CDR3 coding sequence is TGTGCCACGAAGACTAGCGGGGCAAGGTACGAGCAGTACTTC. It yields the protein CATKTSGARYEQYF.

V is TRBV12-3 or TRBV12-4 and J is TRBJ1-1; D not resolved. This CDR3 spans 11 amino acids. Trimming took off 1 base at V and 14 bases at J, with 11 bases between the two ends. CDR3 residues: CASSLEGLCFF. CDR3 sequence (DNA): TGTGCCAGCAGTTTAGAAGGGTTGTGCTTCTTT.

This clonotype was observed at least ten times. This sequence joins TRBV29-1 and TRBJ2-3, with unresolved D. V lost 8 bases and J lost 0, with 9 bases in between. This CDR3 is built from 12 residues. Germline assignment: CDR1 SQVTM and CDR2 ANQGSEA. The CDR3 nucleotides read TGCAGCCCTCTGCATAGCACAGATACGCAGTATTTT. It translates to CSPLHSTDTQYF.

This clonotype was seen more than once but under ten times. One end of the junction fails to match germline, which may point to a read error. The chain carries TRBV4-3 and TRBJ2-7, with 10 bases aligning to TRBD2. Germline V CDR1 and CDR2: LGHNA, YSLEER. This CDR3 region has 14 residues. CDR3 bases: TGCGCCAGCAGCCAAGATTTTAGTGCTAGCGGGAGCTCTTTC. Translation gives CASSQDFSASGSSF.

This clonotype was observed at least ten times. The V and J genes are TRBV10-3 and TRBJ2-3, with 8 bases identical to TRBD2. Unmatched junction bases numbered 8, after V lost 4 bases and J lost 2 bases. Looked up from germline, CDR1 is ENHRY and CDR2 is SYGVKD. The CDR3 runs to 16 residues. The DNA for the CDR3 is TGTGCCATCAGTGGGTCGGCTAGCGGGTACACAGATACGCAGTATTTT. Protein: CAISGSASGYTDTQYF.

This clonotype was detected only a few times. This chain connects TRBV7-9 to TRBJ2-3; 11 bases line up with TRBD2. The CDR3 is 16 residues long. Germline lookup yields CDR1 SEHNR and CDR2 FQNEAQ (reference sequence). Germline trimming cut 3 bases from V and 4 bases from J; bases unmatched to any gene: 6. The CDR3 protein is CASSFGTSGGSDTQYF. CDR3 sequence (DNA): TGTGCCAGCAGCTTTGGGACTAGCGGAGGCTCAGATACGCAGTATTTT.

The CDR3 reads CASSYSWTGDLGEAFF. The CDR3 region has the DNA TGTGCCAGCAGTTACTCGTGGACAGGGGACCTGGGTGAAGCTTTCTTT. The J gene is TRBJ1-1, the V gene TRBV6-6, with 9 bases aligning to TRBD1. V was pared by 0 bases and J by 7 bases, with 9 bases of the junction left unmatched. This CDR3 is built from 16 residues. Per the germline V gene, CDR1 is MNHNY and CDR2 is SVGAGI (reference sequence).

The chain joins TRBV6-5 to TRBJ2-2, with D possibly being TRBD2 (5 bases). Per the germline V gene, CDR1 is MNHEY and CDR2 is SVGAGI. V was clipped by 7 bases and J by 8 bases, with 8 bases between them. This CDR3 region has 11 residues. The DNA for the CDR3 is TGTGCCAGCACTAGAGGGGGGGAGCTGTTTTTT. Its translation is CASTRGGELFF.

J is TRBJ1-1 and V is TRBV6-6, with D possibly being TRBD1 (6 bases). Germline V gives CDR1 MNHNY, CDR2 SVGAGI (reference sequence). V was clipped by 5 bases and J by 4 bases, with 17 bases between them. CDR3 length: 15 amino acids. The chain's CDR3 is CASSTISGGPTEAFF. In DNA form, the CDR3 reads TGTGCCAGCAGTACCATTAGTGGGGGGCCCACTGAAGCTTTCTTT.

This clonotype was seen a few times. The chain couples TRBV29-1 to TRBJ2-1, with 11 bases matching TRBD2. Germline V lookup: CDR1 SQVTM, CDR2 ANQGSEA. CDR3 size: 15 residues. V was clipped by 7 bases and J by 6 bases; unmatched bases: 11. CDR3 nucleotide sequence: TGCAGCGGCCGACTAGCGGGATGGAACGGCAATGAGCAGTTCTTC. This codes for CSGRLAGWNGNEQFF.

This chain links TRBV3-1 with TRBJ2-7; D may be TRBD1 or TRBD2 (5 bases each). CDR1 and CDR2 (germline): LGHDT, YNNKEL (reference sequence). The CDR3 contains 16 residues. The V and J ends lost 3 bases and 7 bases respectively, with 22 bases between them. The CDR3 reads CASSHAMPGDAWEQYF. In nucleotides, the CDR3 is TGTGCCAGCAGCCATGCAATGCCTGGGGACGCGTGGGAGCAGTACTTC.

In this sample, this clonotype turned up many times. The V call is TRBV6-1, the J call TRBJ2-3; 10 nucleotides line up with TRBD2. J lost 2 bases, V lost 6 bases, and 20 bases had no gene match. The germline CDR1 and CDR2 sequences are MNHNS and SASEGT. This CDR3 has 20 residues. The CDR3 protein is CASRTGTSAARPRLTDTQYF. In nucleotides, the CDR3 is TGTGCCAGCAGGACCGGGACTAGCGCGGCCCGTCCCAGACTCACAGATACGCAGTATTTT.

This clonotype showed up many times. The V and J genes are TRBV7-2 and TRBJ2-3; possible D gene TRBD1, 5 bases. Germline values: CDR1 SGHTA, CDR2 FQGNSA. The CDR3 is 12 amino acids. V was trimmed by 5 bases and J by 3 bases, leaving 6 bases between them. The CDR3 sequence is CASSKGTDTQYF. The CDR3 nucleotides are TGTGCCAGCAGCAAGGGGACAGATACGCAGTATTTT.

This clonotype was detected only a few times. V and J are TRBV28 and TRBJ2-1; 7 bases are shared with TRBD1. Germline-derived CDR1 and CDR2 are MDHEN and SYDVKM. V dropped 4 bases and J dropped 3; count of bases not matched to a gene: 9. The CDR3 is 16 amino acids. Written as DNA, the CDR3 is TGTGCCAGCAGTTCTCCCCGCAGGGGGAACTACAATGAGCAGTTCTTC. Translated, it gives CASSSPRRGNYNEQFF.

This chain joins TRBV7-8 and TRBJ2-3; D gene ambiguous. Germline V CDR1 and CDR2: SGHVS, FQNEAQ. Trimming stripped 5 bases from V and 4 bases from J, with 7 bases between. The CDR3 covers 12 residues. The DNA for the CDR3 is TGTGCCAGCAGCCCGTGGGCAGATACGCAGTATTTT. This encodes CASSPWADTQYF.

The gene calls are TRBV4-3 and TRBJ2-7; D is possibly TRBD2 (6 bases). Germline V CDR1 and CDR2: LGHNA, YSLEER. The CDR3 extends over 16 amino acids. V gave up 0 bases and J gave up 0 bases, with 12 bases separating them. Here the CDR3 DNA reads TGCGCCAGCAGCCAAGATATCGACGGGGGCTCCTACGAGCAGTACTTC. It translates to CASSQDIDGGSYEQYF.

This clonotype was seen a handful of times. The genes are TRBV3-1 and TRBJ1-1; D gene uncertain. Germline CDR1 reads LGHDT; CDR2 reads YNNKEL (reference sequence). CDR3 length: 15 residues. The V end was cut by 1 base, the J end by 0 bases, with 9 bases between. CDR3 sequence reads: CASSQGSSVNTEAFF. CDR3 DNA sequence: TGTGCCAGCAGCCAAGGAAGCAGTGTGAACACTGAAGCTTTCTTT.

This clonotype has ten or more counts. The chain employs TRBV6-2 or TRBV6-3 and TRBJ1-4; no clear D. V was shortened by 5 bases and J by 7 bases, with 14 bases between the two germline ends. In germline, CDR1 is MNHEY, CDR2 SVGEGT. There are 14 residues in the CDR3. CDR3: CASSPLASREKLFF. CDR3 nucleotides: TGTGCCAGCAGTCCCTTGGCCAGCCGTGAAAAACTGTTTTTT.

This clonotype was seen at least ten times. V gene TRBV20-1 combines with J gene TRBJ1-1, with D tentatively TRBD1 (5 bases). Looked up from germline, CDR1 is DFQATT and CDR2 is SNEGSKA (reference sequence). The CDR3 length is 12 residues. Trimming took off 2 bases at V and 10 bases at J, with 14 bases between the two ends. Written as DNA, the CDR3 is TGCAGTGCTAGATCGCAGGGTGCACGAGCTTTCTTT. This sequence encodes CSARSQGARAFF.